This entry lists 18 T cell receptor beta chains sequenced from one sample in a study of metastatic and nonmetastatic thyroid tumors. No treatment of any kind had been given to any patient before thyroid surgery. MiXCR was used by TCRdb to re-call the PCR reads. The sample yields 65,000 to 70,000 clones, 13% to 15% seen once. The sample consisted of blood. The receptor set was obtained from a male donor with papillary thyroid cancer or a benign thyroid nodule (not recorded which). Some clones in this sample may be carry-over from other donors' samples.

Ten or more counts support this clone. The V call is TRBV5-1, the J call TRBJ2-5; 12 nucleotides line up with TRBD2. The CDR3 has 19 residues. Germline loops: CDR1 SGHRS, CDR2 YFSETQ. The J segment lost 4 bases and the V segment lost 3 bases, leaving 16 bases of the junction unmatched. CDR3 region: CASSSGLSSGRAYSETQYF. The CDR3, as DNA: TGCGCCAGCAGCTCGGGACTCTCTAGCGGGAGGGCGTATTCAGAGACCCAGTACTTC. Full variable domain (remainder filled in from reference TRBV5-1 and TRBJ2-5): KAGVTQTPRYLIKTRGQQVTLSCSPISGHRSVSWYQQTPGQGLQFLFEYFSETQRNKGNFPGRFSGRQFSNSRSEMNVSTLELGDSALYLCASSSGLSSGRAYSETQYFGPGTRLLVL.

This clone was detected many times. The chain carries TRBV18 and TRBJ2-6; D remains unclear. The length of the CDR3 is 17 residues. Germline V gene data show CDR1 as KGHSH and CDR2 as LQKENI. V lost 1 base, J lost 0 bases, and 10 bases lay in between. CDR3 in amino acids: CASSPLGRPSGANVLTF. CDR3 bases: TGTGCCAGCTCACCACTAGGGCGGCCCTCTGGGGCCAACGTCCTGACTTTC.

This clone was detected many times. A single base separates this from a much larger clone, so it may be a read error. This same CDR3 is encoded by further DNA sequences in the sample. This chain links TRBV11-2 with TRBJ1-4; TRBD1 matches 7 bases. J gave up 0 bases and V 5 bases, and 6 bases lay outside the gene matches. From germline, CDR1 is SGHAT and CDR2 FQNNGV. The CDR3 runs 16 residues. This chain's CDR3 is CASSIGTVTTNEKLFF. Written as DNA, the CDR3 is TGTGCCAGCAGCATAGGGACAGTCACAACTAATGAAAAACTGTTTTTT.

Regarding this clone: One base away lies a much larger clone, so this may be a sequencing read error. This specimen includes other DNA sequences encoding the same CDR3. This chain connects TRBV5-6 to TRBJ2-7; 7 positions match TRBD1. There are 16 residues in the CDR3. Germline values: CDR1 SGHDT, CDR2 YYEEEE. The CDR3 bases are TGTGCCAGCCGACGACTTCCGGGACAGAACTCCTATGAGCAGTACTTC. It is translated as CASRRLPGQNSYEQYF. The whole variable domain, remainder taken from reference TRBV5-6 and TRBJ2-7, is DAGVTQSPTHLIKTRGQQVTLRCSPKSGHDTVSWYQQALGQGPQFIFQYYEEEERQRGNFPDRFSGHQFPNYSSELNVNALLLGDSALYLCASRRLPGQNSYEQYFGPGTRLTVT.

This clone was seen ten or more times. The chain recombines TRBV10-1 with TRBJ2-2; D gene uncertain. Trimming shortened V by 8 bases and J by 6 bases, and 10 bases separated the two germline ends. Germline values: CDR1 WNHNN, CDR2 SYGVQD (reference sequence). The CDR3 loop spans 12 amino acids. The CDR3 loop reads CASFGGPGELFF. The CDR3 nucleotides are TGCGCCAGCTTCGGTGGTCCCGGGGAGCTGTTTTTT.

This clone was seen many times. The V gene is TRBV7-9, the J gene TRBJ1-2; D remains ambiguous. CDR1 SEHNR and CDR2 FQNEAQ come from the germline V gene (reference sequence). Trimming pared 6 bases from V and 4 bases from J, leaving 12 bases between. CDR3 length equals 13 residues. The CDR3 bases are TGTGCCAGCAGTCCGGCCCAGCTCTATGGCTACACCTTC. This codes for CASSPAQLYGYTF.

This clone has only a few counts. This may arise from a read error, as a much more abundant clone is one base away. The chain recombines TRBV27 with TRBJ2-3, with TRBD2 matching over 7 bases. The ends lost 4 bases at V and 1 base at J; junction bases unmatched: 8. Germline loops: CDR1 MNHEY, CDR2 SMNVEV (reference sequence). The CDR3 consists of 16 residues. CDR3 loop: CASSSRLAVRTDTQYF. The CDR3 DNA follows: TGTGCCAGCAGTTCACGACTAGCCGTCCGCACAGATACGCAGTATTTT.

This clone showed up many times. The chain carries TRBV27 and TRBJ2-1; TRBD1 matches at 12 bases. With 3 bases clipped from V and 10 bases from J, the junction kept 7 bases outside the gene matches. The CDR3 covers 15 residues. Germline V gives CDR1 MNHEY, CDR2 SMNVEV (reference sequence). The DNA for the CDR3 is TGTGCCAGCAGTTTCCGGGACAGGGGGCTTGGAGAGCAGTTCTTC. It encodes CASSFRDRGLGEQFF.

The chain recombines TRBV6-1 with TRBJ1-5; the D is unclear. Germline V lookup: CDR1 MNHNS, CDR2 SASEGT. The CDR3 is 15 amino acids. V lost 7 bases, J lost 3 bases, and 16 bases lay in between. CDR3 protein: CASTPPFDLNQPQHF. In nucleotides, the CDR3 is TGTGCCAGCACCCCCCCGTTCGACCTCAATCAGCCCCAGCATTTT.

This clone has ten or more counts. The same CDR3 is also encoded by other DNA sequences in this sample. The chain has TRBV12-3 or TRBV12-4 and TRBJ1-6, with 10 bases fitting TRBD1. The CDR3 spans 14 residues. V shed 6 bases, J shed 10 bases, and the junction held 6 bases outside the gene matches. Here the CDR3 DNA reads TGTGCCAGCAGCAAGGGACAGGGGATCTCACCCCTCCACTTT. Protein: CASSKGQGISPLHF.

Many counts were recorded for this clone. V and J are TRBV2 and TRBJ2-7; D unresolved. Trimming shortened V by 5 bases and J by 3 bases, and 11 bases separated the two germline ends. The CDR3 is 13 amino acids. Germline V CDR1 and CDR2: SNHLY, FYNNEI. The CDR3 region has the DNA TGTGCCAGCAGTCCCCGGCCTCTCTACGAGCAGTACGTC. Translated, it gives CASSPRPLYEQYV.

About this clone itself: At one boundary the junction diverges from the germline segment, which might be a read error. The CDR3 protein is CASSIEVQGGGHTF. CDR3 nucleotide sequence: TGTGCCAGCAGCATAGAAGTTCAAGGCGGTGGCCACACCTTC. The chain uses TRBV7-8 and TRBJ1-2; D unresolved. The CDR3 runs 14 residues. Germline V CDR1 and CDR2: SGHVS, FQNEAQ.

This clone has only one observation. The chain employs TRBV20-1 and TRBJ2-7, with D possibly matching TRBD2 (6 bases). The CDR3 runs 14 residues. Deletions cut 5 bases from V and 8 bases from J, with 22 bases between. Germline V gene data show CDR1 as DFQATT and CDR2 as SNEGSKA (reference sequence). CDR3 protein: CSAWAVVTGVKQYF. CDR3 sequence (DNA): TGCAGTGCTTGGGCCGTAGTAACGGGAGTCAAGCAGTACTTC.

The sample holds one count of this clone. The V gene is TRBV5-6, the J gene TRBJ2-2; 12 bases line up with TRBD2. Trimming cost V 4 bases and J 6 bases; bases outside gene matches: 10. CDR1 is SGHDT, CDR2 YYEEEE, per germline. This CDR3 comprises 17 residues. Here the CDR3 DNA reads TGTGCCAGCAGCCTCCGGACTAGCGGGATGTCCGCCGGGGAGCTGTTTTTT. Residues: CASSLRTSGMSAGELFF.

In the case of this clone: Being one base from a much bigger clone, this may be a read error. The chain recombines TRBV30 with TRBJ2-7, with D maybe TRBD2 (6 bases). The germline CDR1 and CDR2 sequences are GTSNPN and SVGIG (reference sequence). The germline V and J ends were trimmed by 5 bases and 2 bases, with 13 bases remaining between them. This CDR3 has 13 amino acids. The CDR3 bases are TGTGCCTGGGGTTCGGGGAGGCCCTACGAGCAGTACTTC. Translating it yields CAWGSGRPYEQYF.

This clone showed up many times. The V and J genes are TRBV5-5 and TRBJ1-5; D ambiguous. The length of the CDR3 is 13 residues. Deletions cut 0 bases from V and 1 base from J, with 2 bases between. The germline V gene has CDR1 SGHKS and CDR2 YYEKEE (reference sequence). CDR3 nucleotides: TGTGCCAGCAGCTTGGACAGCAATCAGCCCCAGCATTTT. Translation gives CASSLDSNQPQHF. The whole variable domain, filled in from reference TRBV5-5 and TRBJ1-5, reads DAGVTQSPTHLIKTRGQQVTLRCSPISGHKSVSWYQQVLGQGPQFIFQYYEKEERGRGNFPDRFSARQFPNYSSELNVNALLLGDSALYLCASSLDSNQPQHFGDGTRLSIL.

The table lists this clone with many counts. The V and J genes are TRBV27 and TRBJ2-7; 9 nucleotides line up with TRBD2. Per the germline V gene, CDR1 is MNHEY and CDR2 is SMNVEV (reference sequence). The trim removed 1 base at V and 5 bases at J, leaving 6 bases unmatched. CDR3 length: 15 residues. The CDR3 DNA is TGTGCCAGCAGTTTATTAGCGGGAGCAACCCACGAGCAGTACTTC. Residues: CASSLLAGATHEQYF.

This clone was seen only a few times. Since a much larger clone is just one base distant, this may be a read error. This same CDR3 is encoded by further DNA sequences in the sample. The rearrangement uses TRBV7-4 and TRBJ1-2; D ambiguous. CDR1 and CDR2 from the germline V gene are SGHVT and SQSDAQ. V lost 3 bases and J 4 bases, leaving 15 bases between the germline ends. The CDR3 spans 15 residues. CDR3 DNA: TGTGCCAGCAGCTTGGTCCGGGGTTTTAGCTATGGCTACACCTTC. Residues: CASSLVRGFSYGYTF. Together with reference TRBV7-4 and TRBJ1-2, the CDR3 gives the full variable domain: GAGVSQSPRYKVAKRGRDVALRCDSISGHVTLYWYRQTLGQGSEVLTYSQSDAQRDKSGRPSGRFSAERPERSVSTLKIQRTEQGDSAVYLCASSLVRGFSYGYTFGSGTRLTVV.